The 16 T cell receptor beta chains given below trace back to one sample, sequenced in a study of beta chain features in type 1 diabetes. Notes on the study in general: In all four CD4+ subsets, TCRB CDR3 length was significantly, moderately reduced in type 1 diabetes.

The antigens of these receptors remain unknown. cDNA synthesis used the whole RNA isolate, giving expressed TCRB sequences. Clones were sequenced by immunoSEQ multiplex PCR, and TCRdb holds only the in-frame ones, with some missing. Here the sample spans about 280,000 clones, about 15% being singletons. What was sequenced was naive CD4+ T cells from blood. The source is a man in his late teens or twenties with type 1 diabetes.

V is TRBV6-6 and J is TRBJ2-1, with 10 bases aligning to TRBD1. The CDR3 covers 11 residues. CDR1 is MNHNY, CDR2 SVGAGI, per germline (reference sequence). The junction had 4 bases not matched to a gene; V was cut back by 5 bases and J by 15 bases. The CDR3, as DNA: TGTGCCAGCAGTACCGGGACAGGGGTGTTCTTC. It specifies CASSTGTGVFF.

This chain links TRBV7-9 with TRBJ1-4; 9 bases match TRBD1. V lost 5 bases, J lost 5 bases, and 6 bases stayed unmatched. Germline V gene sequence: CDR1 SEHNR, CDR2 FQNEAQ (reference sequence). The CDR3 is 15 amino acids. CDR3 residues: CASSRGQGPNEKLFF. The CDR3 DNA reads as TGTGCCAGCAGCCGAGGACAGGGGCCAAATGAAAAACTGTTTTTT.

A few counts support this clone. The V gene is TRBV20-1, the J gene TRBJ2-3; 7 bases map to TRBD2. The CDR3 length is 11 residues. The ends lost 7 bases at V and 6 bases at J; junction bases unmatched: 4. Germline V gives CDR1 DFQATT, CDR2 SNEGSKA (reference sequence). CDR3 nucleotide sequence: TGCAGTGTTAAAGCGGGGGATACGCAGTATTTT. Protein: CSVKAGDTQYF.

This clone was recorded a few times. The J gene is TRBJ2-5, the V gene TRBV14; possible D gene TRBD1, 5 bases. Trimming cost V 1 base and J 0 bases, with 12 bases left between them. The length of the CDR3 is 16 residues. Looked up from germline, CDR1 is SGHDN and CDR2 is FVKESK. The chain's CDR3 is CASSQARQGHQETQYF. The CDR3 DNA follows: TGTGCCAGCAGCCAAGCGCGGCAGGGCCACCAAGAGACCCAGTACTTC.

This clone appeared a few times. DNA for the CDR3: TGTGCCAGCAGTTCCCCGGGCTCTGGAAACACCATATATTTT. It encodes CASSSPGSGNTIYF. The chain links TRBV6-6 to TRBJ1-3; D gene uncertain. Per the germline V gene, CDR1 is MNHNY and CDR2 is SVGAGI (reference sequence). The CDR3 spans 14 residues. Between the trimmed V and J ends, which lost 4 bases and 0 bases, there was a span of 7 bases.

The V gene is TRBV18, the J gene TRBJ2-3; 8 bases map to TRBD2. After removal of 5 bases from V and 3 bases from J, the junction contained 7 bases not matched to a gene. CDR1 and CDR2 from the germline V gene are KGHSH and LQKENI. The CDR3 totals 15 residues. The CDR3 reads CASSGTGGPTDTQYF. CDR3 coding DNA: TGTGCCAGCTCAGGAACGGGAGGGCCGACAGATACGCAGTATTTT.

V and J are TRBV11-2 and TRBJ2-5, with 10 bases lining up with TRBD2. Germline assignment: CDR1 SGHAT and CDR2 FQNNGV. This CDR3 is built from 16 residues. Germline trimming cut 6 bases from V and 2 bases from J; bases unmatched to any gene: 9. The CDR3 DNA sequence: TGTGCCAGCAGATCCACTAGCGGGGCCCTACAAGAGACCCAGTACTTC. Its protein product is CASRSTSGALQETQYF.

This clone was seen more than once but under ten times. V usage is TRBV5-4 and J usage is TRBJ2-1, with TRBD1 matching over 7 bases. Losses at the gene ends were 1 base for V and 0 bases for J; bases not matched to a gene: 4. Germline V gene sequence: CDR1 SGHNT, CDR2 YYREEE (reference sequence). The CDR3 has 16 amino acids. The CDR3 DNA follows: TGTGCCAGCAGCTTGTGGGACAGAAGCTCCTACAATGAGCAGTTCTTC. This gives the protein CASSLWDRSSYNEQFF.

The V and J genes are TRBV18 and TRBJ2-7; D possibly corresponds to TRBD1 (5 bases). The CDR3 runs to 14 residues. V lost 0 bases to trimming and J lost 5 bases, with 11 bases between them. The germline V gene encodes CDR1 KGHSH and CDR2 LQKENI. The CDR3: CASSPPSRVDEQYF. In nucleotides, the CDR3 is TGTGCCAGCTCACCACCTAGCAGGGTAGACGAGCAGTACTTC.

This clone has more than one count but fewer than ten. CDR3 nucleotide sequence: TGTGCCAGCAGTTTATTGACAGATAATGGCTACACCTTC. Amino acid sequence: CASSLLTDNGYTF. The rearrangement links TRBV28 to TRBJ1-2, with D perhaps matching TRBD1 (5 bases). The CDR3 is 13 residues long. The ends were cut back, 1 base at V and 6 bases at J, with 9 bases in the middle. Germline V gives CDR1 MDHEN, CDR2 SYDVKM.

This clone was observed a few times. V and J are TRBV5-1 and TRBJ2-7; 10 nucleotides align to TRBD2. This CDR3 is 15 amino acids long. V was pared by 3 bases and J by 2 bases, with 5 bases of the junction left unmatched. CDR1 and CDR2 (germline): SGHRS, YFSETQ. The CDR3 reads CASSYLSGGTYEQYF. CDR3 nucleotide sequence: TGCGCCAGCAGCTACCTTAGCGGGGGGACCTACGAGCAGTACTTC. Full variable domain (rest looked up from reference TRBV5-1 and TRBJ2-7): KAGVTQTPRYLIKTRGQQVTLSCSPISGHRSVSWYQQTPGQGLQFLFEYFSETQRNKGNFPGRFSGRQFSNSRSEMNVSTLELGDSALYLCASSYLSGGTYEQYFGPGTRLTVT.

V usage is TRBV30 and J usage is TRBJ1-5, with TRBD1 matching 7 bases. J lost 8 bases, V lost 3 bases, and 7 bases had no gene match. The germline CDR1 and CDR2 sequences are GTSNPN and SVGIG (reference sequence). This CDR3 region has 13 residues. CDR3 sequence: CAWSKGTVEPQHF. As DNA, the CDR3 is TGTGCCTGGAGCAAGGGGACAGTAGAGCCCCAGCATTTT.

This clone occurred a few times. The CDR3 here is CASSQEPGTEAFF. The CDR3 DNA is TGCGCCAGCAGCCAAGAACCCGGGACTGAAGCTTTCTTT. The rearrangement links TRBV4-3 to TRBJ1-1; D gene uncertain. The CDR3 sequence is 13 residues long. The V end lost 0 bases, the J end lost 5 bases, and 7 bases lay between the germline ends. Germline V gives CDR1 LGHNA, CDR2 YSLEER.

The chain couples TRBV14 to TRBJ2-1; 7 bases line up with TRBD2. Germline V gene lookup returns CDR1 SGHDN and CDR2 FVKESK. The V and J ends lost 2 bases and 5 bases, in that order; junction bases with no gene match: 9. The CDR3 length is 16 residues. CDR3 protein: CASSQFGRLADNEQFF. The CDR3 DNA is TGTGCCAGCAGCCAATTTGGGAGACTAGCTGACAATGAGCAGTTCTTC.

The V call is TRBV5-6, the J call TRBJ1-2, with 10 bases lining up with TRBD1. Germline V gives CDR1 SGHDT, CDR2 YYEEEE. With 2 bases clipped from V and 3 bases from J, the junction kept 13 bases outside the gene matches. This CDR3 contains 18 residues. CDR3 sequence: CASSLSSFGGQGDYGYTF. The CDR3 region has the DNA TGTGCCAGCAGCTTATCTTCATTTGGTGGACAGGGGGACTATGGCTACACCTTC. Full variable domain (rest looked up from reference TRBV5-6 and TRBJ1-2): DAGVTQSPTHLIKTRGQQVTLRCSPKSGHDTVSWYQQALGQGPQFIFQYYEEEERQRGNFPDRFSGHQFPNYSSELNVNALLLGDSALYLCASSLSSFGGQGDYGYTFGSGTRLTVV.

Only a few counts were recorded for this clone. CDR3 nucleotides: TGCAGCGTTGATTCCGGACAGGGGGCCCCATACCGCTACGAGCAGTACTTC. Translated: CSVDSGQGAPYRYEQYF. The chain is built from TRBV29-1 and TRBJ2-7, with 11 bases lining up with TRBD1. This CDR3 is built from 17 residues. With 3 bases clipped from V and 3 bases from J, the junction kept 13 bases outside the gene matches. Germline-derived CDR1 and CDR2 are SQVTM and ANQGSEA.